This T cell receptor (beta chain) was identified in a study of Graves' ophthalmopathy and Graves' hyperthyroidism. Study findings and constraints: Discrimination between ophthalmopathy and stable hyperthyroidism by a 13-signature model showed about 85% sensitivity and about 80% specificity. Detected in blood as well were most expanded thyroid clonotypes with frequency above 0.001.

Concerning this clonotype: The antigen remains unidentified.

Ineligible for inclusion were patients with other autoimmune diseases, uncontrolled infections, pregnancy or lactation. Clinical symptoms, serum thyroxine, TRAb, thyroid ultrasound and orbital computed tomography were relied on for diagnosis. As the template, RNA transcripts were used to amplify TCR beta CDR3 regions. The first round was an RT-PCR with HTBI primers, and the second round was a multiplex PCR. Using its own MiXCR run on the multiplex PCR reads, TCRdb lists one record per CDR3 protein. The sample yields over a million distinct CDR3 sequences, about 40% seen once. Sequences were obtained from peripheral blood or thyroid tissue (not recorded which). The origin of this receptor is an adult man with Graves' hyperthyroidism.

The CDR3 here is CASSPRTGGKETQYF. The CDR3 DNA sequence: TGTGCCAGCAGCCCACGGACAGGCGGTAAAGAGACCCAGTACTTC. The chain carries TRBV9 and TRBJ2-6, with TRBD1 matching over 7 bases. The end of the DNA is better explained by TRBJ2-5, so the J call may be wrong. Germline V gene lookup returns CDR1 SGDLS and CDR2 YYNGEE. The CDR3 runs to 15 residues.